The source of this T cell receptor (delta chain) is a study of γδ T cells in repeated Plasmodium falciparum infection. TCRdb redid clone calling on the multiplex PCR reads using CATT. The table has tens of thousands of delta-chain clones, 0.75% to 1% seen once. For this clone: The protein given by TCRdb reflects a much larger clone and differs at residue 9 from this DNA's translation, likely from a read error; the protein shown is the DNA's translation.

Flow sorting of PBMC yielded separate Vgamma9/Vdelta2+ and Vdelta2-negative gammadelta T cell populations for bulk repertoire analysis. V was shortened by 9 bases and J by 0 bases, with 26 bases between the two germline ends. The CDR3 is 18 residues long. CDR1 is TSWWSYY and CDR2 is QGS in the germline V gene. Sequenced: gamma-delta T cells from blood. The J gene is TRDJ1, the V gene TRDV1, with D unclear. The source of this sequence is a pool of human donors (malaria-infected and uninfected, not separated). The chain's CDR3 is CALTQEGRPGPYTDKLIF. In DNA, the CDR3 is TGTGCTCTGACACAAGAGGGAAGACCGGGGCCGTACACCGATAAACTCATCTTT.